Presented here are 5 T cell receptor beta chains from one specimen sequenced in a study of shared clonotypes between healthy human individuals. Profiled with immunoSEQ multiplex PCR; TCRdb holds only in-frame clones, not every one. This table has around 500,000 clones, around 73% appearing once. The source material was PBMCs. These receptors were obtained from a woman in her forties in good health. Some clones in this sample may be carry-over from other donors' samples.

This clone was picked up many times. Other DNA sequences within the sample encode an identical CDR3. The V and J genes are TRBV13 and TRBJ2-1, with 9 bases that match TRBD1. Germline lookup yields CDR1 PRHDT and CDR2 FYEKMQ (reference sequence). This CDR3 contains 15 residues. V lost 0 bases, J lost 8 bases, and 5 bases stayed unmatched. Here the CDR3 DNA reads TGTGCCAGCAGCTTAGGGGGACAGGGTTTGCATGAGCAGTTCTTC. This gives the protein CASSLGGQGLHEQFF.

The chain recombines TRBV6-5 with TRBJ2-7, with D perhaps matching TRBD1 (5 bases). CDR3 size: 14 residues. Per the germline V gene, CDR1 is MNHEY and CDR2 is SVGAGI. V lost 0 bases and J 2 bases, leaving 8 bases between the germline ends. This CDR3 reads CASSYSDSAYEQYF. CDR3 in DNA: TGTGCCAGCAGTTACTCAGACAGCGCCTACGAGCAGTACTTC.

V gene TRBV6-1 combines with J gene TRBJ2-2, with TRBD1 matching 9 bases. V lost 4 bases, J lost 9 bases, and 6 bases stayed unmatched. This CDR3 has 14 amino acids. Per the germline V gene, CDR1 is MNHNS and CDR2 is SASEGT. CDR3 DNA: TGTGCCAGCAGTGGGACAGGGGAAGTCCGGGAGCTGTTTTTT. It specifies CASSGTGEVRELFF.

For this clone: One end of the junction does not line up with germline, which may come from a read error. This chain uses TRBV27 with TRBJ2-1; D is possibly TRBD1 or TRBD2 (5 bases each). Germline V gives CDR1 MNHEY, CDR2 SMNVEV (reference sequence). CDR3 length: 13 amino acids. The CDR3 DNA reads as TGTGCCAGCAGTTGGGACGGTGGCAATGTGCAGTTCTTC. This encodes CASSWDGGNVQFF.

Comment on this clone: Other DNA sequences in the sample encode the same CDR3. CDR3 in amino acids: CASSLGTGRYEQYF. CDR3 coding DNA: TGTGCCAGCAGTTTAGGGACAGGTCGGTACGAGCAGTACTTC. This sequence joins TRBV27 and TRBJ2-7, with TRBD1 matching over 8 bases. This CDR3 contains 14 residues. J gave up 4 bases and V 2 bases, and 4 bases lay outside the gene matches. Germline V CDR1 and CDR2: MNHEY, SMNVEV (reference sequence).